This T cell receptor beta chain appears in the sequencing data of a study of blood T cell repertoires in COVID-19. Study at large: Acute and convalescent COVID-19 samples came from the United States, Italy and Spain. Sample material is recorded as cDNA or gDNA derived from T cells, B-cell-depleted T cells, or PBMCs.

In the authors' workflow: Amplification with reference gene primers provided the estimates of nucleated cell counts. Generated by immunoSEQ multiplex PCR, the TCRdb table keeps only in-frame clones and is missing some. V, J and clone size are taken as reported in that table, and D and trimming were inferred from the DNA itself. This repertoire shows roughly 200,000 clones, 89% found once; its top ten account for approximately 2.1%. Participant age was roughly 18 to 100 years, and participants resided in roughly 24 US areas. The sample taken for sequencing was PBMCs or T cells enriched from blood (not recorded which). The TCR originated in a woman in her 40s with acute COVID-19.

The CDR3 nucleotides are TGTGCCAGCAGAAAGGACAGGGGCACTGAAGCTTTCTTT. Translating it yields CASRKDRGTEAFF. This chain links TRBV27 with TRBJ1-1; 9 nucleotides line up with TRBD1. Looked up from germline, CDR1 is MNHEY and CDR2 is SMNVEV (reference sequence). With 6 bases clipped from V and 4 bases from J, the junction kept 3 bases outside the gene matches. The CDR3 has 13 amino acids.